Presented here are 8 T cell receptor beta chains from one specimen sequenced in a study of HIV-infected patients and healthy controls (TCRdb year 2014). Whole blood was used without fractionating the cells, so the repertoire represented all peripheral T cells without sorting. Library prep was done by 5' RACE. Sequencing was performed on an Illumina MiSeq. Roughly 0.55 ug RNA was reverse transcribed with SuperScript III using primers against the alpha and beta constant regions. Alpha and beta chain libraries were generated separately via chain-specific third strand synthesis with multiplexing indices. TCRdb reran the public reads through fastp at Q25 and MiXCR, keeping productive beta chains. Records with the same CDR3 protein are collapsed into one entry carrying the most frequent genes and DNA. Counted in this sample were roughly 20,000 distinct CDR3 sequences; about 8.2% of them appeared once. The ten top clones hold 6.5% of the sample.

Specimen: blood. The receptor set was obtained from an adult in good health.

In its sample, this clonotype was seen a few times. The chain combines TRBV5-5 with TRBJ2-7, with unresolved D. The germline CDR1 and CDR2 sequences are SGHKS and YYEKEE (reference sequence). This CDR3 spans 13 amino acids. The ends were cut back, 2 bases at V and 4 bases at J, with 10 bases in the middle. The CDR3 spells CASSFQGRYEQYF. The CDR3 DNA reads TGTGCCAGCAGCTTTCAAGGACGGTACGAGCAGTACTTC.

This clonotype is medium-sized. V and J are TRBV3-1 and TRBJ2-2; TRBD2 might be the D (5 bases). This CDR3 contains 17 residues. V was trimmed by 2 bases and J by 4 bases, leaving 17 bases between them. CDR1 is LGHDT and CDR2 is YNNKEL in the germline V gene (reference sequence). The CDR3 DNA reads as TGTGCCAGCAGCCAACAGACGGGAAGCAAGAGCACCGGGGAGCTGTTTTTT. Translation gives CASSQQTGSKSTGELFF. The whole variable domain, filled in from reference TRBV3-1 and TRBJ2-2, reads DTAVSQTPKYLVTQMGNDKSIKCEQNLGHDTMYWYKQDSKKFLKIMFSYNNKELIINETVPNRFSPKSPDKAHLNLHINSLELGDSAVYFCASSQQTGSKSTGELFFGEGSRLTVL.

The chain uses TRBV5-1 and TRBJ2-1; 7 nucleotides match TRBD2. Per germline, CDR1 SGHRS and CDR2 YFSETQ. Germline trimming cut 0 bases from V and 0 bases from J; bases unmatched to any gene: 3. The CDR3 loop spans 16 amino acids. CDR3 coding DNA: TGCGCCAGCAGCTTGGTGGCGGGGGTCTCCTACAATGAGCAGTTCTTC. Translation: CASSLVAGVSYNEQFF.

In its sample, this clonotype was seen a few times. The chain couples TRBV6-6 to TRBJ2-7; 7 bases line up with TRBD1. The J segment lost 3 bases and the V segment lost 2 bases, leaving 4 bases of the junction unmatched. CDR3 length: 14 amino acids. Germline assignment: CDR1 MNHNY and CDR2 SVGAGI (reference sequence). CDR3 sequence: CASSYLGQDYEQYF. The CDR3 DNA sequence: TGTGCCAGCAGTTACCTCGGACAGGACTACGAGCAGTACTTC.

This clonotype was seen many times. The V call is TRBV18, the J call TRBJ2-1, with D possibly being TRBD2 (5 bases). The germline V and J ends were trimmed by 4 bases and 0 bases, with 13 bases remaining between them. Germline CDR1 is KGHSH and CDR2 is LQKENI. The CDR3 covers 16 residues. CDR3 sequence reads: CASSRTSSSSYNEQFF. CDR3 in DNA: TGTGCCAGCTCACGTACTAGTTCCAGCTCCTACAATGAGCAGTTCTTC.

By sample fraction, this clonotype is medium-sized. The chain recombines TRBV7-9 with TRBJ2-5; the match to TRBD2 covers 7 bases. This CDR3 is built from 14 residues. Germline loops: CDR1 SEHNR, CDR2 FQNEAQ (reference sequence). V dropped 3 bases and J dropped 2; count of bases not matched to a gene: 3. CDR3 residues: CASSFRGEQETQYF. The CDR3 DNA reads TGTGCCAGCAGCTTCCGGGGGGAGCAAGAGACCCAGTACTTC.

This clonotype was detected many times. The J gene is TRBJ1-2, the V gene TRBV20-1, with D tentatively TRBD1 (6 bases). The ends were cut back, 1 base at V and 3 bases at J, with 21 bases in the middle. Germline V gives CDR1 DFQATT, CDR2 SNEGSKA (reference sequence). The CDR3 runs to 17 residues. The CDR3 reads CSARAKLFHRVDYGYTF. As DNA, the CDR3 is TGCAGTGCTAGAGCCAAGCTATTCCACAGGGTTGACTATGGCTACACCTTC.

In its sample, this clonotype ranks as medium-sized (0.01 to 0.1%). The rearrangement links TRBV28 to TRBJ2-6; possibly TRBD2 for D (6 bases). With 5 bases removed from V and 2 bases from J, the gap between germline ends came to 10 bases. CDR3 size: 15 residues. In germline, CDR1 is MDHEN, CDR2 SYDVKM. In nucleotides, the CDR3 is TGTGCCAGCAGTCCCCCGGGGGCTGGGGCCAACGTCCTGACTTTC. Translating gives CASSPPGAGANVLTF.